The next 2 T cell receptor beta chains were all read from a single sample in a study of blood T cell repertoires in COVID-19 (dated by TCRdb to about 2020). Library construction relied on the immunoSEQ multiplex PCR assay. In TCRdb, the immuneACCESS table is reduced to in-frame sequences with V and J assigned. These tables do not hold every clone; where another copy was compared, an unresolved V gene accounts for under half, and the others remain unexplained. In all, the sample holds around 250,000 clones, and approximately 82% of those were seen once. Roughly 3% of the sample is in the top ten clones. The specimen sequenced was peripheral blood. Source of these receptors: a woman aged 18-29 years with acute or convalescent COVID-19.

The V and J genes are TRBV2 and TRBJ2-3; 12 positions match TRBD1. The ends lost 2 bases at V and 4 bases at J; junction bases unmatched: 4. CDR3 length: 16 residues. Germline V gives CDR1 SNHLY, CDR2 FYNNEI. The CDR3 nucleotides read TGTGCCAGCAGTGAAATGGGACAGGGGGCAGCAGATACGCAGTATTTT. Amino acids: CASSEMGQGAADTQYF. Supplemented by reference TRBV2 and TRBJ2-3, the full variable domain reads EPEVTQTPSHQVTQMGQEVILRCVPISNHLYFYWYRQILGQKVEFLVSFYNNEISEKSEIFDDQFSVERPDGSNFTLKIRSTKLEDSAMYFCASSEMGQGAADTQYFGPGTRLTVL.

V and J are TRBV6-1 and TRBJ2-3, with TRBD2 matching over 7 bases. V dropped 1 base and J dropped 4; count of bases not matched to a gene: 5. The germline V gene encodes CDR1 MNHNS and CDR2 SASEGT. This CDR3 is built from 15 residues. The chain's CDR3 is CASSEGGRGADTQYF. The CDR3 coding sequence is TGTGCCAGCAGTGAAGGCGGGAGAGGGGCAGATACGCAGTATTTT.